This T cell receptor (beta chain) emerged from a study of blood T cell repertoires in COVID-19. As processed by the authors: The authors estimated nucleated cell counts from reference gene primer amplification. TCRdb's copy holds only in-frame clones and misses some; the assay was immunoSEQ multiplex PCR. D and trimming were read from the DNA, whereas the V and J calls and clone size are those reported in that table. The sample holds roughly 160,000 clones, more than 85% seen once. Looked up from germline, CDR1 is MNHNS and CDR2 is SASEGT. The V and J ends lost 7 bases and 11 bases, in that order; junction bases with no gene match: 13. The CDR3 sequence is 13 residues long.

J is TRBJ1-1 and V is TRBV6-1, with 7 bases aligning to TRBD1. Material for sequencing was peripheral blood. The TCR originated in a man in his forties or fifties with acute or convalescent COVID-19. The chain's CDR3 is CASNPGQPRAAFF. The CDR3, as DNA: TGTGCCAGCAACCCGGGACAGCCCCGAGCGGCTTTCTTT.